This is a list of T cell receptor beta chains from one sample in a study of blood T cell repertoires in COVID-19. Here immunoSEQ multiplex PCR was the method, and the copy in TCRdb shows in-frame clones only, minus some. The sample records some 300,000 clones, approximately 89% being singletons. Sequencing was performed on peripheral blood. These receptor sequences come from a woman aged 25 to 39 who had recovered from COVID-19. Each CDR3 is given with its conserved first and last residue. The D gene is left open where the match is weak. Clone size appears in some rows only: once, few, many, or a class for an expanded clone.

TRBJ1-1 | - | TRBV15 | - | TGTGCCACCAGCAGAGCCGGGATGCCCCCAAAAGCTTTCTTT | CATSRAGMPPKAFF
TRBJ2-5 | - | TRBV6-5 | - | TGTGCCAGCAGTTACTCCCCCCCCCGCCAAGAGACCCAGTACTTC | CASSYSPPRQETQYF
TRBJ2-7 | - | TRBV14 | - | TGTGCCAGCAGCCTTATGGGGGCTAGTTTCTACGAGCAGTACTTC | CASSLMGASFYEQYF
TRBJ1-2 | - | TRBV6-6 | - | TGTGCCAGCAGTTCCTGGGAGGGCTATGGCTACACCTTC | CASSSWEGYGYTF
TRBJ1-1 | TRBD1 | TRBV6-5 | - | TGTGCCAGCATCGACAGGGTGAACACTGAAGCTTTCTTT | CASIDRVNTEAFF
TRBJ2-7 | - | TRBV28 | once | TGTGCCAGCAGTTTAAGGGGTGAGCAGTACTTC | CASSLRGEQYF
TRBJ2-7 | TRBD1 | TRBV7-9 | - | TGTGCCAGCAGCTTCACAGGGGGCCGATCCTACGAGCAGTACTTC | CASSFTGGRSYEQYF
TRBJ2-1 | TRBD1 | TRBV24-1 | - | TGTGCCACCGAAGACCGGGACAGGGGACGCAATGAGCAGTTCTTC | CATEDRDRGRNEQFF
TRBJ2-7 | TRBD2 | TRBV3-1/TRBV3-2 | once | TGTGCCAGCAGCCAACCCAGCGGGGGGGCCTACGAGCAGTACTTC | CASSQPSGGAYEQYF
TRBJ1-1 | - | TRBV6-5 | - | TGTGCCAGCATCCCGGGGTGGCTCCTGAACACTGAAGCTTTCTTT | CASIPGWLLNTEAFF
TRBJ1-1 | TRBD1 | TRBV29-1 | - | TGCAGCGTTGACGCGGACAGGGGGAAAATGAACACTGAAGCTTTCTTT | CSVDADRGKMNTEAFF
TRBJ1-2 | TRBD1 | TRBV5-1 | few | TGCGCCAGCAGCTTGACTGGACAGGGAAGCTATGGCTACACCTTC | CASSLTGQGSYGYTF
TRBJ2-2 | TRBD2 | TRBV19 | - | TGTGCCAGTAGTATCCTGTTCGGGGAGGGCACCGGGGAGCTGTTTTTT | CASSILFGEGTGELFF
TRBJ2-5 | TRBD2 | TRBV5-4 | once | TGTGCCAGCAGCTTGGGGGGGTCGGGACTAGCGGGGCAAGAGACCCAGTACTTC | CASSLGGSGLAGQETQYF
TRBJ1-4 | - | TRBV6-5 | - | TGTGCCAGCAGTAGACAGGTTAATGAAAAACTGTTTTTT | CASSRQVNEKLFF
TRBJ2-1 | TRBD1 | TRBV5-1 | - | TGCGCCAGCAGCGCAACCGGGACAGACTACAATGAGCAGTTCTTC | CASSATGTDYNEQFF
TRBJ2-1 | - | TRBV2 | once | TGTGCCAGCAGTGAGTGGCAGGGTAGCAATGAGCAGTTCTTC | CASSEWQGSNEQFF
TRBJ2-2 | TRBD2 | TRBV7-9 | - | TGTGCCAGCAGCTTAGGCGGGGGGGTCACCGGGGAGCTGTTTTTT | CASSLGGGVTGELFF
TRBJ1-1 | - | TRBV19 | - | TGTGCCAGTAGTATCGGGGGAGAGGCTGAAGCTTTCTTT | CASSIGGEAEAFF
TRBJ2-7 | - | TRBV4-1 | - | TGCGCCAGCAGCCAAGACGGGACACCTCTCTACGAGCAGTACTTC | CASSQDGTPLYEQYF
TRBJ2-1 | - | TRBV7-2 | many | TGTGCCAGCAGCTCTCTACTAGGCGGGGCCTACAATGAGCAGTTCTTC | CASSSLLGGAYNEQFF
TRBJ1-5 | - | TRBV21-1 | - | TGTGCCAGCAGCCAAGATAACAACCGGGACAGGGGGCCGGTTGGCAATCAGCCCCAGCATTTT | CASSQDNNRDRGPVGNQPQHF
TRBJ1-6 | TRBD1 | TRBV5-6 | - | TGTGCCAGCAGCTTGGGAGCCGGGACAGGGAGCTCCTATAATTCACCCCTCCACTTT | CASSLGAGTGSSYNSPLHF
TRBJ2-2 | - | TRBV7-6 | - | TGTGCCAGCAGCTTGGCCACCGGGGAGCTGTTTTTT | CASSLATGELFF
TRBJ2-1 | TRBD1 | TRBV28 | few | TGTGCCAGCAAGAGACAGGGCAGGGGCTGGGATGAGCAGTTCTTC | CASKRQGRGWDEQFF
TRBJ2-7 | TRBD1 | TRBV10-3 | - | TGTGCCATCTCCAACAGGGGGCTGGCCTACGAGCAGTACTTC | CAISNRGLAYEQYF
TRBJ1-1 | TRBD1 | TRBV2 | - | TGTGCCAGCAGTTCGGGACAGCTGAACACTGAAGCTTTCTTT | CASSSGQLNTEAFF
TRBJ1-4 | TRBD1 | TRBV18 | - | TGTGCCAGCTCATCTCGAACAGGGGGCGCTAATGAAAAACTGTTTTTT | CASSSRTGGANEKLFF
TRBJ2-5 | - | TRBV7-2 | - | TGTGCCAGCAGCTTTCCGGGGTCCGCCACCCAGTACTTC | CASSFPGSATQYF